This TCR beta chain was profiled in a study of CD8+ T cells in alopecia areata. Concerning this clone: Its cognate antigen is unknown.

As the sequencing template, cDNA was produced by extracting RNA and reverse transcribing it. Sequencing was performed with immunoSEQ multiplex PCR; in TCRdb, only in-frame clones are kept and a portion is missing. The sample carries 140,000 to 150,000 clones, about 51% recorded once. Whole-study findings and limits: Sharing of TCRs across patients appeared less clear than in mice, possibly for HLA-related reasons.

Trimming removed 8 bases from V and 0 bases from J, with 10 bases in between. Germline values: CDR1 LGHNA, CDR2 YSLEER. The CDR3 is 14 amino acids. The sequences come from CD4+ T cells sorted from blood, collected at week 0. The TCR comes from a human donor with alopecia areata. The genes are TRBV4-3 and TRBJ2-2; D gene unclear. Here the CDR3 reads CASGAGSNTGELFF. In DNA form, the CDR3 reads TGCGCCAGCGGAGCAGGTTCGAACACCGGGGAGCTGTTTTTT.